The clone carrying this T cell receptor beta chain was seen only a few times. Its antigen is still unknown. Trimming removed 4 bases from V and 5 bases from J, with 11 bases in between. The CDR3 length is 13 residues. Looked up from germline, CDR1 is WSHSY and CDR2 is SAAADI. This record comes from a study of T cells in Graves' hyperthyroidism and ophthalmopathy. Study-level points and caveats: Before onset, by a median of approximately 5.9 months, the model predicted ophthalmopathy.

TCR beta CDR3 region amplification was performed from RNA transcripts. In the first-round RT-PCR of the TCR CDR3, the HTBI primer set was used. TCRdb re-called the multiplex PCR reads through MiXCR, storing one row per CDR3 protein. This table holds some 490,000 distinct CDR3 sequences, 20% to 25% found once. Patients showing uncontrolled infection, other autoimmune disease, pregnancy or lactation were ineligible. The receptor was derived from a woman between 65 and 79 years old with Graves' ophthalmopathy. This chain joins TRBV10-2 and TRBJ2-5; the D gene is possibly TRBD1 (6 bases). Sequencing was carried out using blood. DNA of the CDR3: TGCGCCAGCAGTGGACAGGCCGGGGAGACCCAGTACTTC. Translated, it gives CASSGQAGETQYF.